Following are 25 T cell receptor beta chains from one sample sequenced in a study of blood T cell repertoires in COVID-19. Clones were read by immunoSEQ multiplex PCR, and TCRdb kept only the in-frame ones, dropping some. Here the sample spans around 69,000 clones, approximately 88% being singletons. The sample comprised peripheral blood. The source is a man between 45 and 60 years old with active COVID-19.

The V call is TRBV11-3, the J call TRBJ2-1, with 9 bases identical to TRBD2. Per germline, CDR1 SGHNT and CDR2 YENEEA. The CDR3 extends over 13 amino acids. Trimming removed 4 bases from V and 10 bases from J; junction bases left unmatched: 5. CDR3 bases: TGTGCCAGCAGCTCGGGACTAGCAGGGGAGCAGTTCTTC. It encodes CASSSGLAGEQFF. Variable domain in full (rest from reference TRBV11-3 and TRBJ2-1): EAGVVQSPRYKIIEKKQPVAFWCNPISGHNTLYWYLQNLGQGPELLIRYENEEAVDDSQLPKDRFSAERLKGVDSTLKIQPAELGDSAVYLCASSSGLAGEQFFGPGTRLTVL.

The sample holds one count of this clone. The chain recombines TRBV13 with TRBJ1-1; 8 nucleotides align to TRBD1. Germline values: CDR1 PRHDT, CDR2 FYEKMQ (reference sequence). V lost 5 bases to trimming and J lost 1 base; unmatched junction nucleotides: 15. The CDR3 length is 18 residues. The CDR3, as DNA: TGTGCCAGCAGCCTTTTATCTACGACAGGGGCAGGGAACACTGAAGCTTTCTTT. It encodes CASSLLSTTGAGNTEAFF.

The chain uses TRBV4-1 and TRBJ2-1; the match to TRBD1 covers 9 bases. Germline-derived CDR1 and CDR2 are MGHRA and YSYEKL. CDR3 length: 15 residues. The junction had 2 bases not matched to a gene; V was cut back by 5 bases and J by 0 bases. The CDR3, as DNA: TGCGCCAGCAGCAAACAGGGGGCCTCCTACAATGAGCAGTTCTTC. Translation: CASSKQGASYNEQFF.

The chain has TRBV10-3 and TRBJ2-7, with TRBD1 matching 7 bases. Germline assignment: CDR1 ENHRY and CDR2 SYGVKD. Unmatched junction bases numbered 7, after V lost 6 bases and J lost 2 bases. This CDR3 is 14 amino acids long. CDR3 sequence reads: CAISGTEETYEQYF. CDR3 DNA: TGTGCCATCAGCGGGACAGAGGAAACCTACGAGCAGTACTTC.

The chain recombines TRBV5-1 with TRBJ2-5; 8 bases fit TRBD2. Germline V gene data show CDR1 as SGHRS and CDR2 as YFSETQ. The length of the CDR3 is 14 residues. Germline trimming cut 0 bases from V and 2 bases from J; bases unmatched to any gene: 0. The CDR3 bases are TGCGCCAGCAGCTTGGCGGGGGGGCAAGAGACCCAGTACTTC. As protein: CASSLAGGQETQYF.

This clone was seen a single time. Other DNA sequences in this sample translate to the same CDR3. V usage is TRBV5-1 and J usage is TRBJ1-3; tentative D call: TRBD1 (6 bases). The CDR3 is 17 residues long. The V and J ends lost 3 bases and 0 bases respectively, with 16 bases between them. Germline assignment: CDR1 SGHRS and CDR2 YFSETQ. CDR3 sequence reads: CASSSGGRGLSGNTIYF. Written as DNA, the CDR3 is TGCGCCAGCAGCTCGGGGGGGCGGGGCCTCTCTGGAAACACCATATATTTT.

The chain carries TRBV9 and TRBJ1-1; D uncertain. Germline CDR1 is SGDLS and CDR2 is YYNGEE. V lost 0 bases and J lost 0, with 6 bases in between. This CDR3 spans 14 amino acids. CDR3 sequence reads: CASSVGGVNTEAFF. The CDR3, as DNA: TGTGCCAGCAGCGTAGGGGGAGTGAACACTGAAGCTTTCTTT.

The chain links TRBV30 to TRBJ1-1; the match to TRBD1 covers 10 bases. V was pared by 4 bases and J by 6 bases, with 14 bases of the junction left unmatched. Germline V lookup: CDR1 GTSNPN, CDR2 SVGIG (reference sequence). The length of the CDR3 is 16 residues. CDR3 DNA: TGTGCCTGGACCACACTAACCGGGACAGGGGTTGCTGAAGCTTTCTTT. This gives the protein CAWTTLTGTGVAEAFF.

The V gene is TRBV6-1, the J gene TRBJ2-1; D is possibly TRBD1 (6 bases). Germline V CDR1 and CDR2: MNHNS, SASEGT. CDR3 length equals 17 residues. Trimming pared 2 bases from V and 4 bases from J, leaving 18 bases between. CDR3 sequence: CASSESPWTESYNEQFF. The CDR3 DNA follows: TGTGCCAGCAGTGAATCTCCTTGGACAGAAAGTTACAATGAGCAGTTCTTC.

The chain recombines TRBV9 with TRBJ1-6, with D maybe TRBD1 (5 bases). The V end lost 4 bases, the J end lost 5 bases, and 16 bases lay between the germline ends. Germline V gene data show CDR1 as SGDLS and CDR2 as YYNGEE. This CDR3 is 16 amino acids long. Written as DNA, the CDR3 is TGTGCCAGCAGCCTAAGCGGGGGGGTGGATAATTCACCCCTCCACTTT. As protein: CASSLSGGVDNSPLHF. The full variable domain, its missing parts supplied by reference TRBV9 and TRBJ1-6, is DSGVTQTPKHLITATGQRVTLRCSPRSGDLSVYWYQQSLDQGLQFLIQYYNGEERAKGNILERFSAQQFPDLHSELNLSSLELGDSALYFCASSLSGGVDNSPLHFGNGTRLTVT.

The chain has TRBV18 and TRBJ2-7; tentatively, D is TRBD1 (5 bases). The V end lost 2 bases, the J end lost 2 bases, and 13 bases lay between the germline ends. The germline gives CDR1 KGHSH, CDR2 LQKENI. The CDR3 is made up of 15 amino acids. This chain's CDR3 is CASSPSVGQTYEQYF. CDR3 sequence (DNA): TGTGCCAGCTCACCAAGCGTCGGACAAACCTACGAGCAGTACTTC.

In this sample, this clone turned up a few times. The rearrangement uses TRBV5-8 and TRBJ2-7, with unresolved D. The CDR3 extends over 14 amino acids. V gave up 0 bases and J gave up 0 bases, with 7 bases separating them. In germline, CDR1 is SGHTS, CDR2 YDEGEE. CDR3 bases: TGTGCCAGCAGCTTGGAGCTGAGCTCCTACGAGCAGTACTTC. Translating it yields CASSLELSSYEQYF.

CDR3 bases: TGTGCCAGCAGCCCAACCGGACTAGCCAAAAACATTCAGTACTTC. Translation gives CASSPTGLAKNIQYF. J is TRBJ2-4 and V is TRBV3-1 (or the pseudogene TRBV3-2); D may be TRBD2 (5 bases). From germline, CDR1 is LGHDT and CDR2 YNNKEL (reference sequence). V was trimmed by 4 bases and J by 0 bases, leaving 10 bases between them. This CDR3 comprises 15 residues.

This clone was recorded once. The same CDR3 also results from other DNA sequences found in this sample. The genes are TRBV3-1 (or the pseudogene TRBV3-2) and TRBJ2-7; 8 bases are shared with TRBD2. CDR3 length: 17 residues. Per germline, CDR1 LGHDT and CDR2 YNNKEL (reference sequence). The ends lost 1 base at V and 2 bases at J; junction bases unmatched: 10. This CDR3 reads CASSQVSAGLGTYEQYF. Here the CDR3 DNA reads TGTGCCAGCAGCCAAGTATCTGCGGGACTAGGGACCTACGAGCAGTACTTC.

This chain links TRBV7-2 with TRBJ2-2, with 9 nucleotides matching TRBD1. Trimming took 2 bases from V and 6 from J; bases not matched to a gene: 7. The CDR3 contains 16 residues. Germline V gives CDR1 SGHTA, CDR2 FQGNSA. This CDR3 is CASSLTTGGASGELFF. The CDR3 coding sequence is TGTGCCAGCAGCTTAACCACAGGGGGCGCTTCCGGGGAGCTGTTTTTT.

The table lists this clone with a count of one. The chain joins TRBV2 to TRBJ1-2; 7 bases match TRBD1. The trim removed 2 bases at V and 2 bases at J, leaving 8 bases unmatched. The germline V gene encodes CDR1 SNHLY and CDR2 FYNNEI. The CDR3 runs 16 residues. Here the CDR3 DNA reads TGTGCCAGCAGTGAATTCCAGGGGGTTCCAAACTATGGCTACACCTTC. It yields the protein CASSEFQGVPNYGYTF. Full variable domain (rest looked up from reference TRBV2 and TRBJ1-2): EPEVTQTPSHQVTQMGQEVILRCVPISNHLYFYWYRQILGQKVEFLVSFYNNEISEKSEIFDDQFSVERPDGSNFTLKIRSTKLEDSAMYFCASSEFQGVPNYGYTFGSGTRLTVV.

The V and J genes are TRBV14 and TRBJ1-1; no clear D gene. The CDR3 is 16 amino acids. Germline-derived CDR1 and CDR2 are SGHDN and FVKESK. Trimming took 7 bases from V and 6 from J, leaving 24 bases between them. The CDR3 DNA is TGTGCCAGCACACGTGAGGGTTGGAGTTGGAATCCTGAAGCTTTCTTT. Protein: CASTREGWSWNPEAFF.

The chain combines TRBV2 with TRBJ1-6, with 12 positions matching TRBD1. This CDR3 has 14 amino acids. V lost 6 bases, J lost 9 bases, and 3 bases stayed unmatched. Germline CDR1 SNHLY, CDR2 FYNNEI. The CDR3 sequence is CASSGTGGSSPLHF. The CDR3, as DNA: TGTGCCAGCAGCGGGACAGGGGGCAGTTCACCCCTCCACTTT.

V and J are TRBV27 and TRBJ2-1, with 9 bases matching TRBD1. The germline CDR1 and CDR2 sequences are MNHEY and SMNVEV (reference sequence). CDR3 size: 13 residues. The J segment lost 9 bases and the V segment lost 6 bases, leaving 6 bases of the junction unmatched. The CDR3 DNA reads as TGTGCCAGCAGAAGGGACAGGGAGATTGAGCAGTTCTTC. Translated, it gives CASRRDREIEQFF.

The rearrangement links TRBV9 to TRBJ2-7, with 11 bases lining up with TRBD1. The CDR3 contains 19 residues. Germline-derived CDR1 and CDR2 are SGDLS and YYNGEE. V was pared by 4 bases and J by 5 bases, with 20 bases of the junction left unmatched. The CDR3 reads CASSPRVFVRDRGNDEQYF. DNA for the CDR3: TGTGCCAGCAGCCCTAGGGTCTTTGTCCGGGACAGGGGGAACGACGAGCAGTACTTC.

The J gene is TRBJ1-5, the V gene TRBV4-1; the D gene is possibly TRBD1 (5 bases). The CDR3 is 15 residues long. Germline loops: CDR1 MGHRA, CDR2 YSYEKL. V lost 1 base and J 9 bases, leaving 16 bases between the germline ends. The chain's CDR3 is CASSQGYDWGLPQHF. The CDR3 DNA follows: TGCGCCAGCAGCCAAGGATATGATTGGGGACTGCCCCAGCATTTT.

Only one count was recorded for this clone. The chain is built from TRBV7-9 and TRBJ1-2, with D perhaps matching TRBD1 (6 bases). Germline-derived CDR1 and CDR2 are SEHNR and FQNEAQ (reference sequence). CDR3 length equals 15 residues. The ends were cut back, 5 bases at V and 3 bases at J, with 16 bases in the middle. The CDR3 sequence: CASSPWTVSDYGYTF. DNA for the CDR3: TGTGCCAGCAGCCCGTGGACAGTATCCGACTATGGCTACACCTTC.

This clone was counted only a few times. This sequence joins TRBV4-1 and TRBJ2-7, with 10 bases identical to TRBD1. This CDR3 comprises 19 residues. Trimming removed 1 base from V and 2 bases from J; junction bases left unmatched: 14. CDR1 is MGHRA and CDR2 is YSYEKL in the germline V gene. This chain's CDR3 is CASSQGTAPLGQGTYEQYF. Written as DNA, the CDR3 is TGCGCCAGCAGCCAAGGAACAGCACCCTTGGGACAGGGGACCTACGAGCAGTACTTC.

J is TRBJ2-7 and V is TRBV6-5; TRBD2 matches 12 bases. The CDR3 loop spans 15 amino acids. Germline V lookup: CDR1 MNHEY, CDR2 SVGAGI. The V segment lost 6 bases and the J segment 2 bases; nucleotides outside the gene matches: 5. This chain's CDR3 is CASRPSGGGPYEQYF. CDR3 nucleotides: TGTGCCAGCAGACCTAGCGGGGGGGGCCCCTACGAGCAGTACTTC.

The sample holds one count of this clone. CDR3 loop: CASKATTYEQYF. CDR3 nucleotide sequence: TGTGCCAGCAAGGCCACGACATACGAGCAGTACTTC. The chain links TRBV2 to TRBJ2-7, with no clear D. From germline, CDR1 is SNHLY and CDR2 FYNNEI. V was trimmed by 7 bases and J by 4 bases, leaving 11 bases between them. This CDR3 has 12 amino acids.